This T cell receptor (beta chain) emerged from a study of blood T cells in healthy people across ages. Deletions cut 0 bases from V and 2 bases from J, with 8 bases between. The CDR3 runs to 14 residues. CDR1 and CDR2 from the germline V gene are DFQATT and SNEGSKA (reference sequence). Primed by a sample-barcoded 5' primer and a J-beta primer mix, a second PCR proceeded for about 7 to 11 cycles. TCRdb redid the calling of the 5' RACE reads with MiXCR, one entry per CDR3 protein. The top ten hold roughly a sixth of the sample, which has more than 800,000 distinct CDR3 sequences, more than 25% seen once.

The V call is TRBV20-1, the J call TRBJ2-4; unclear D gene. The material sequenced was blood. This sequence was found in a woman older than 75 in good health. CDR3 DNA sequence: TGCAGTGCTAGAGATCAGCATCCCAAAAACATTCAGTACTTC. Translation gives CSARDQHPKNIQYF.